These 30 T cell receptor beta chains came from one sample sequenced in a study of T-cell reconstitution after alpha-beta-depleted transplantation in children. A TCRbeta library incorporating unique molecular identifiers was prepared. TCRdb analysed the PCR reads with MiXCR anew, one entry per CDR3 protein. The table shows around 680,000 distinct CDR3 sequences, with around a sixth occurring only once. Sequenced material: PBMCs from the stem cell graft donor, taken from the stem cell graft. These TCRs come from a human donor who donated a stem cell graft to a child with acute myeloid leukemia.

This clonotype came up many times. The genes are TRBV25-1 and TRBJ1-6; tentatively, D is TRBD1 (5 bases). V was shortened by 5 bases and J by 14 bases, with 13 bases between the two germline ends. The V gene's germline CDR1 is MGHDK and CDR2 SYGVNS. The CDR3 runs to 12 residues. In DNA, the CDR3 is TGTGCCAGCAGTTCGACCTGGGGGGCCCTCCACTTT. Amino acids: CASSSTWGALHF.

This clonotype appeared a few times. This chain uses TRBV5-6 with TRBJ2-2; the D call may be TRBD1 or TRBD2 (5 bases each). Germline V CDR1 and CDR2: SGHDT, YYEEEE. The CDR3 runs 15 residues. V lost 5 bases and J 4 bases, leaving 15 bases between the germline ends. The chain's CDR3 is CASSLAPQGTGELFF. The CDR3 bases are TGTGCCAGCAGTTTAGCGCCGCAGGGCACCGGGGAGCTGTTTTTT. Full variable domain (missing parts from reference TRBV5-6 and TRBJ2-2): DAGVTQSPTHLIKTRGQQVTLRCSPKSGHDTVSWYQQALGQGPQFIFQYYEEEERQRGNFPDRFSGHQFPNYSSELNVNALLLGDSALYLCASSLAPQGTGELFFGEGSRLTVL.

The rearrangement joins TRBV11-2 to TRBJ2-4; D is undetermined. CDR3 size: 19 residues. The V gene's germline CDR1 is SGHAT and CDR2 FQNNGV. V dropped 2 bases and J dropped 0 bases, with 20 bases sitting between them. In nucleotides, the CDR3 is TGTGCCAGCAGCTTAAGCCCTCTACTAACGCTCCGAGCCAAAAACATTCAGTACTTC. It codes for CASSLSPLLTLRAKNIQYF.

This clonotype was seen a few times. The rearrangement joins TRBV7-2 to TRBJ1-2; D might be TRBD1 (6 bases). CDR1 SGHTA and CDR2 FQGNSA come from the germline V gene. The CDR3 has 12 amino acids. Trimming shortened V by 4 bases and J by 8 bases, and 11 bases separated the two germline ends. The CDR3 spells CASSSDSPGYTF. The CDR3, as DNA: TGTGCCAGCAGCTCGGACAGTCCAGGCTACACCTTC.

This clonotype came up many times. The chain has TRBV29-1 and TRBJ2-5; tentative D call: TRBD1 (5 bases). This CDR3 contains 12 residues. Germline V CDR1 and CDR2: SQVTM, ANQGSEA. V was shortened by 5 bases and J by 3 bases, with 10 bases between the two germline ends. This CDR3 is CSVIAREETQYF. CDR3 DNA sequence: TGCAGCGTTATCGCCAGGGAAGAGACCCAGTACTTC. Variable domain in full (rest from reference TRBV29-1 and TRBJ2-5): SAVISQKPSRDICQRGTSLTIQCQVDSQVTMMFWYRQQPGQSLTLIATANQGSEATYESGFVIDKFPISRPNLTFSTLTVSNMSPEDSSIYLCSVIAREETQYFGPGTRLLVL.

This rearrangement joins TRBV7-9 to TRBJ2-1; 9 bases are a match to TRBD1. Germline values: CDR1 SEHNR, CDR2 FQNEAQ (reference sequence). This CDR3 has 13 residues. After removal of 5 bases from V and 10 bases from J, the junction contained 6 bases not matched to a gene. The CDR3 DNA sequence: TGTGCCAGCAGCCTACGGACAGGGGACGAGCAGTTCTTC. It is translated as CASSLRTGDEQFF. Full variable domain (remainder filled in from reference TRBV7-9 and TRBJ2-1): DTGVSQNPRHKITKRGQNVTFRCDPISEHNRLYWYRQTLGQGPEFLTYFQNEAQLEKSRLLSDRFSAERPKGSFSTLEIQRTEQGDSAMYLCASSLRTGDEQFFGPGTRLTVL.

This clonotype has at least ten counts. Written as DNA, the CDR3 is TGCAGTGCTAGAGCTGGGTGGGACTTGGGACTGTTTTTT. Translation gives CSARAGWDLGLFF. This chain uses TRBV20-1 with TRBJ1-4; TRBD1 might be the D (5 bases). V was trimmed by 1 base and J by 13 bases, leaving 16 bases between them. CDR1 and CDR2 from the germline V gene are DFQATT and SNEGSKA (reference sequence). The CDR3 length is 13 residues.

This clonotype was recorded a few times. The chain carries TRBV24-1 and TRBJ2-1; 10 nucleotides align to TRBD2. With V trimmed by 0 bases and J by 6 bases, 4 bases remained unmatched. Germline CDR1 KGHDR, CDR2 SFDVKD. The CDR3 is made up of 16 amino acids. The CDR3 nucleotides read TGTGCCACCAGTGATTTGCGGACTAGCGGAGCCAATGAGCAGTTCTTC. Translating gives CATSDLRTSGANEQFF.

This clonotype was counted ten times or more. This chain joins TRBV9 and TRBJ2-5; no definite D call. The CDR3 is 13 residues long. Per germline, CDR1 SGDLS and CDR2 YYNGEE. V was shortened by 1 base and J by 4 bases, with 8 bases between the two germline ends. In nucleotides, the CDR3 is TGTGCCAGCAGCGTAAGTGGCACAGAGACCCAGTACTTC. It codes for CASSVSGTETQYF.

This clonotype has at least ten counts. A read error may account for a junction end that differs from germline. V usage is TRBV7-9 and J usage is TRBJ1-6; 7 nucleotides line up with TRBD1. The CDR3 covers 15 residues. Germline loops: CDR1 SEHNR, CDR2 FQNEAQ (reference sequence). CDR3 region: CASILEGAQDSPLHF. CDR3 DNA sequence: TGTGCCAGCATCTTAGAGGGGGCGCAGGATTCACCCCTCCACTTT.

This rearrangement joins TRBV29-1 to TRBJ2-2; TRBD1 matches at 7 bases. V was clipped by 6 bases and J by 2 bases; unmatched bases: 6. CDR3 length equals 14 residues. In germline, CDR1 is SQVTM, CDR2 ANQGSEA. The CDR3 nucleotides are TGCAGCGTAGCCGGGACAGCCAACACCGGGGAGCTGTTTTTT. Protein sequence: CSVAGTANTGELFF.

The J gene is TRBJ2-7, the V gene TRBV30; D is uncertain. Trimming removed 0 bases at V and 5 bases at J, with 8 bases between. Germline V CDR1 and CDR2: GTSNPN, SVGIG (reference sequence). CDR3 length equals 12 residues. This CDR3 reads CAWSVLSNEQYF. The CDR3 nucleotides are TGTGCCTGGAGTGTACTAAGCAACGAGCAGTACTTC.

This clonotype came up many times. The chain uses TRBV20-1 and TRBJ2-2, with a weak D call TRBD2 (6 bases). V lost 1 base to trimming and J lost 0 bases, with 9 bases between them. Germline V gene sequence: CDR1 DFQATT, CDR2 SNEGSKA (reference sequence). The CDR3 loop spans 15 amino acids. DNA for the CDR3: TGCAGTGCTAGAGCGGGGGAAGCGAACACCGGGGAGCTGTTTTTT. This codes for CSARAGEANTGELFF.

This clonotype was recorded at least ten times. The CDR3 is CASSSLAVYNEQFF. DNA of the CDR3: TGTGCCAGCAGCTCGCTAGCGGTCTACAATGAGCAGTTCTTC. The chain carries TRBV7-2 and TRBJ2-1; 7 bases match TRBD2. V shed 4 bases and J 3 bases; nucleotides not matched to a gene: 3. CDR3 length equals 14 residues. Germline loops: CDR1 SGHTA, CDR2 FQGNSA. Complete variable domain (other parts from reference TRBV7-2 and TRBJ2-1): GAGVSQSPSNKVTEKGKDVELRCDPISGHTALYWYRQSLGQGLEFLIYFQGNSAPDKSGLPSDRFSAERTGGSVSTLTIQRTQQEDSAVYLCASSSLAVYNEQFFGPGTRLTVL.

This clonotype has ten or more counts. This chain uses TRBV4-2 with TRBJ1-1; TRBD1 matches 8 bases. The CDR3 length is 17 residues. Per germline, CDR1 LGHNA and CDR2 YNFKEQ. Trimming cost V 0 bases and J 0 bases; bases outside gene matches: 6. CDR3 DNA sequence: TGTGCCAGCAGCCAAGACAGGGGGCTGTTGTTGAACACTGAAGCTTTCTTT. Translating gives CASSQDRGLLLNTEAFF.

Worth noting for this clonotype: A read error is possible here, since a much larger clone lies one base away. This chain connects TRBV5-5 to TRBJ1-5; 7 bases agree with TRBD1. Germline assignment: CDR1 SGHKS and CDR2 YYEKEE (reference sequence). This CDR3 region has 15 residues. Trimming cost V 4 bases and J 7 bases; bases outside gene matches: 11. The CDR3 here is CASSPHGTDKQPQHF. CDR3 coding DNA: TGTGCCAGCAGCCCCCATGGGACAGACAAACAGCCCCAGCATTTT.

The chain is built from TRBV7-2 and TRBJ2-7; D unclear. The V gene lost 3 bases and the J gene lost 2 bases, with 11 bases spanning the gap. Looked up from germline, CDR1 is SGHTA and CDR2 is FQGNSA. CDR3 length: 14 residues. The CDR3 is CASSFLTSPYEQYF. The CDR3 bases are TGTGCCAGCAGCTTTTTGACCAGCCCCTACGAGCAGTACTTC.

Only a few counts were recorded for this clonotype. The V gene is TRBV6-6, the J gene TRBJ2-3, with TRBD2 identical over 8 bases. CDR3 length: 16 residues. Germline V gene data show CDR1 as MNHNY and CDR2 as SVGAGI (reference sequence). V shed 0 bases, J shed 0 bases, and the junction held 2 bases outside the gene matches. The CDR3 DNA sequence: TGTGCCAGCAGTTACTCTAGCGGGGAGAGCACAGATACGCAGTATTTT. This translates into CASSYSSGESTDTQYF.

At least ten counts were recorded for this clonotype. The chain links TRBV20-1 to TRBJ1-2; D gene unclear. This CDR3 has 13 residues. The V gene's germline CDR1 is DFQATT and CDR2 SNEGSKA (reference sequence). Trimming took 3 bases from V and 8 from J, leaving 16 bases between them. The CDR3 region has the DNA TGCAGTGCTAGTACGGAGGCAGGAAGGGGCTACACCTTC. Amino acids: CSASTEAGRGYTF.

This clonotype was seen repeatedly, ten times or more. The rearrangement uses TRBV20-1 and TRBJ2-1, with D tentatively TRBD1 or TRBD2 (6 bases each). CDR3 length: 17 amino acids. Trimming shortened V by 6 bases and J by 0 bases, and 21 bases separated the two germline ends. Germline CDR1 reads DFQATT; CDR2 reads SNEGSKA (reference sequence). Here the CDR3 DNA reads TGCAGTGCGATTAAAGGGGGAGGTACCTTCTCCTACAATGAGCAGTTCTTC. Protein: CSAIKGGGTFSYNEQFF.

This clonotype was found many times. V gene TRBV20-1 combines with J gene TRBJ1-6, with 11 nucleotides matching TRBD1. The CDR3 extends over 15 amino acids. V was pared by 1 base and J by 9 bases, with 5 bases of the junction left unmatched. Germline CDR1 and CDR2: DFQATT and SNEGSKA (reference sequence). The CDR3 reads CSARAGTGGGSPLHF. The CDR3 bases are TGCAGTGCTAGAGCGGGGACAGGGGGAGGTTCACCCCTCCACTTT.

Ten or more counts support this clonotype. The chain links TRBV29-1 to TRBJ2-5, with D unresolved. With 4 bases removed from V and 5 bases from J, the gap between germline ends came to 11 bases. The CDR3 is made up of 12 amino acids. Germline V gives CDR1 SQVTM, CDR2 ANQGSEA. CDR3 nucleotides: TGCAGCGTTGCGGTGAATCAGGAGACCCAGTACTTC. Protein: CSVAVNQETQYF.

This clonotype was seen many times. The chain combines TRBV6-4 with TRBJ2-5; 8 nucleotides align to TRBD1. After removal of 5 bases from V and 1 base from J, the junction contained 12 bases not matched to a gene. CDR3 size: 17 residues. CDR1 is MRHNA and CDR2 is SNTAGT in the germline V gene. The CDR3 spells CASSLPGGATRQETQYF. CDR3 nucleotides: TGTGCCAGCAGTCTTCCAGGGGGCGCGACCCGCCAAGAGACCCAGTACTTC.

This clonotype was recorded many times. CDR3 sequence: CASSPGTGGSYSNQPQHF. CDR3 in DNA: TGTGCCAGCAGCCCTGGGACAGGCGGATCGTATAGCAATCAGCCCCAGCATTTT. This chain joins TRBV7-6 and TRBJ1-5; 8 nucleotides agree with TRBD1. The CDR3 consists of 18 residues. Germline V gene sequence: CDR1 SGHVS, CDR2 FNYEAQ. The V and J ends lost 5 bases and 0 bases, in that order; junction bases with no gene match: 12. The complete variable domain, with remaining parts taken from reference TRBV7-6 and TRBJ1-5, reads GAGVSQSPRYKVTKRGQDVALRCDPISGHVSLYWYRQALGQGPEFLTYFNYEAQQDKSGLPNDRFSAERPEGSISTLTIQRTEQRDSAMYRCASSPGTGGSYSNQPQHFGDGTRLSIL.

Ten or more counts support this clonotype. The rearrangement links TRBV20-1 to TRBJ2-3; 10 positions match TRBD2. From germline, CDR1 is DFQATT and CDR2 SNEGSKA (reference sequence). The CDR3 consists of 18 residues. V was pared by 3 bases and J by 0 bases, with 12 bases of the junction left unmatched. CDR3 sequence (DNA): TGCAGTGCTAGCCCTACTAGCGGGGCTCGGGGAAGCACAGATACGCAGTATTTT. Protein: CSASPTSGARGSTDTQYF.

This clonotype was observed a few times. The chain couples TRBV9 to TRBJ1-5, with D tentatively TRBD1 (5 bases). This CDR3 has 15 amino acids. Trimming left V 0 bases short and J 0 bases short, with 7 bases between. Germline-derived CDR1 and CDR2 are SGDLS and YYNGEE. The CDR3 DNA reads as TGTGCCAGCAGCGTAGGACAGCATAGCAATCAGCCCCAGCATTTT. It specifies CASSVGQHSNQPQHF.

At least ten counts were recorded for this clonotype. The V call is TRBV7-3, the J call TRBJ2-5; the D gene is possibly TRBD1 (5 bases). CDR3 length equals 14 residues. V was shortened by 3 bases and J by 3 bases, with 11 bases between the two germline ends. Germline V gene sequence: CDR1 SGHTA, CDR2 FQGTGA. The CDR3 sequence is CASSFDSSEETQYF. The DNA for the CDR3 is TGTGCCAGCAGCTTTGACAGCTCCGAAGAGACCCAGTACTTC.

Turning to this clonotype: Because the CDR3's place on the DNA is in doubt, the DNA is left out and the CDR3 is given as listed by TCRdb. The CDR3 protein is CSASPKILMKNCFF. The gene calls are TRBV20-1 and TRBJ1-4. The germline V gene encodes CDR1 DFQATT and CDR2 SNEGSKA (reference sequence). 14 amino acids form the CDR3, both terminal residues included.

This clonotype was seen only a few times. A much larger clone is a single base away; this may be a read error. This chain connects TRBV25-1 to TRBJ2-3; TRBD2 matches at 7 bases. V gave up 2 bases and J gave up 2 bases; unmatched junction bases: 1. Germline assignment: CDR1 MGHDK and CDR2 SYGVNS. The CDR3 covers 14 residues. The chain's CDR3 is CASSEAGVTDTQYF. In nucleotides, the CDR3 is TGTGCCAGCAGTGAAGCGGGGGTCACAGATACGCAGTATTTT.

The sample holds many counts of this clonotype. V and J are TRBV5-1 and TRBJ2-1, with a weak D call TRBD2 (5 bases). Trimming cost V 4 bases and J 1 base, with 9 bases left between them. There are 14 residues in the CDR3. CDR1 SGHRS and CDR2 YFSETQ come from the germline V gene. CDR3 sequence (DNA): TGCGCCAGCAGCGGGTCGGGGTCCTACAATGAGCAGTTCTTC. It specifies CASSGSGSYNEQFF. Filled out from reference TRBV5-1 and TRBJ2-1, the complete variable domain reads KAGVTQTPRYLIKTRGQQVTLSCSPISGHRSVSWYQQTPGQGLQFLFEYFSETQRNKGNFPGRFSGRQFSNSRSEMNVSTLELGDSALYLCASSGSGSYNEQFFGPGTRLTVL.